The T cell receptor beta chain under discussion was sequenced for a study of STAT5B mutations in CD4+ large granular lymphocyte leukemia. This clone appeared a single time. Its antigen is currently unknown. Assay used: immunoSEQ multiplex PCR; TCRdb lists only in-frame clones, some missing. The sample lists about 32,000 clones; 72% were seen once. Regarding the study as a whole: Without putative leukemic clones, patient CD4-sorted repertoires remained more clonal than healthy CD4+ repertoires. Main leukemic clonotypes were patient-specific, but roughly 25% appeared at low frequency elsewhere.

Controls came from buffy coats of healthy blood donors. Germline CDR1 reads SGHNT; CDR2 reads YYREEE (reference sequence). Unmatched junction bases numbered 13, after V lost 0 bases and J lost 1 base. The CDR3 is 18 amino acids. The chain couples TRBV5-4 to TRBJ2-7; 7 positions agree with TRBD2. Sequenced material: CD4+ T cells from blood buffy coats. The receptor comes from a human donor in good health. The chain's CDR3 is CASSLGPPQGLRSYEQYF. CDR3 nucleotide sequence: TGTGCCAGCAGCTTGGGGCCCCCCCAGGGACTACGTTCCTACGAGCAGTACTTC.